This entry lists 9 T cell receptor beta chains sequenced from one sample in a study of T cell repertoires in ileal Crohn's disease. This sample's time point: neoterminal ileum biopsy at postoperative endoscopy, about 6 months after surgery. The assay was immunoSEQ multiplex PCR, and TCRdb's table has in-frame clones only and misses some. The table shows almost 5,500 clones, with about 69% occurring only once. The sequenced sample was ileal tissue. The origin of the receptors is an adult with Crohn's disease.

The V gene is TRBV7-2, the J gene TRBJ2-2; possible D gene TRBD1, 5 bases. The germline V and J ends were trimmed by 5 bases and 1 base, with 14 bases remaining between them. Germline assignment: CDR1 SGHTA and CDR2 FQGNSA. This CDR3 is 16 amino acids long. CDR3 amino acids: CASSGLRVKNTGELFF. DNA of the CDR3: TGTGCCAGCAGCGGTCTCAGGGTCAAGAACACCGGGGAGCTGTTTTTT.

The chain employs TRBV6-1 and TRBJ1-2; 7 nucleotides align to TRBD1. Germline V gives CDR1 MNHNS, CDR2 SASEGT. The CDR3 is made up of 14 amino acids. The ends lost 11 bases at V and 3 bases at J; junction bases unmatched: 12. In DNA form, the CDR3 reads TGTGCCGTTCAGGAGGGGGCCGGGGACTATGGCTACACCTTC. Amino acids: CAVQEGAGDYGYTF.

As for this clone: Because the CDR3 is missing its conserved closing phenylalanine or tryptophan, this is likely a read error. In DNA form, the CDR3 reads TGTGCCTGGAGTGTACAATGGCGGCTACCAGCTAACTATGGCTACACCCTC. Amino acids: CAWSVQWRLPANYGYTL. The chain carries TRBV30 and TRBJ1-2; D not resolved. CDR1 is GTSNPN and CDR2 is SVGIG in the germline V gene (reference sequence). This CDR3 has 17 residues. V lost 0 bases, J lost 0 bases, and 17 bases lay in between.

This clone has only a few counts. The chain carries TRBV4-2 and TRBJ1-1; TRBD1 might be the D (6 bases). Germline-derived CDR1 and CDR2 are LGHNA and YNFKEQ. Trimming cost V 5 bases and J 5 bases, with 15 bases left between them. The CDR3 sequence is 14 residues long. DNA for the CDR3: TGTGCCAGCAGCTTGCTTAACCAGGGGACTGAAGCTTTCTTT. This codes for CASSLLNQGTEAFF.

This chain uses TRBV9 with TRBJ1-4; a weak D match, TRBD1 (5 bases). CDR3 length: 13 amino acids. CDR1 is SGDLS, CDR2 YYNGEE, per germline. The V and J ends lost 3 bases and 5 bases respectively, with 8 bases between them. DNA for the CDR3: TGTGCCAGCAGCGCTAGGACAAATGAAAAACTGTTTTTT. Amino acid sequence: CASSARTNEKLFF.

The J gene is TRBJ1-4, the V gene TRBV25-1; 9 bases line up with TRBD1. Germline V lookup: CDR1 MGHDK, CDR2 SYGVNS. Unmatched junction bases numbered 7, after V lost 3 bases and J lost 8 bases. This CDR3 is 15 amino acids long. In DNA, the CDR3 is TGTGCCAGCAGTGACACAGGGGGCTCTCACGAAAAACTGTTTTTT. Translated, it gives CASSDTGGSHEKLFF.

The chain carries TRBV27 and TRBJ1-2, with 11 bases lining up with TRBD1. The CDR3 runs 15 residues. From germline, CDR1 is MNHEY and CDR2 SMNVEV (reference sequence). Losses at the gene ends were 5 bases for V and 8 bases for J; bases not matched to a gene: 10. This chain's CDR3 is CASSPTRDRGYGYTF. The CDR3 DNA reads TGTGCCAGCAGTCCTACCCGGGACAGGGGGTACGGCTACACCTTC.

This clone is a singleton in its sample. The genes are TRBV7-8 and TRBJ2-3; 8 bases are shared with TRBD1. The CDR3 loop spans 16 amino acids. With V trimmed by 5 bases and J by 4 bases, 11 bases remained unmatched. Looked up from germline, CDR1 is SGHVS and CDR2 is FQNEAQ. Here the CDR3 DNA reads TGTGCCAGCAGCGATGGCGTGGCAGGGGGCGCAGATACGCAGTATTTT. Its translation is CASSDGVAGGADTQYF.

This sequence joins TRBV11-2 and TRBJ1-4; D is unclear. V lost 2 bases and J 5 bases, leaving 6 bases between the germline ends. CDR3 length: 13 residues. The germline gives CDR1 SGHAT, CDR2 FQNNGV. CDR3 bases: TGTGCCAGCAGCTTAAGCGGGAATGAAAAACTGTTTTTT. It translates to CASSLSGNEKLFF.